The 25 T cell receptor beta chains below all came from one sample that was sequenced in a study of post-analysis software for immune sequencing data. Study-level results: There were a handful of TRBV segments more frequent in patients than controls, and TRBV5-6, TRBV5-1 and TRBV20-1 were among them.

Their antigens remain unidentified. TCR beta cDNA libraries included unique molecular identifiers. TCRdb redid the calling of the PCR reads with MiXCR, one entry per CDR3 protein. In the table there are hundreds of thousands of distinct CDR3 sequences, under 55% of which are singletons. The specimen was blood. These receptors all come from a girl aged 5-17 years with multiple sclerosis.

This chain uses TRBV29-1 with TRBJ2-7, with 9 bases lining up with TRBD1. This CDR3 comprises 13 residues. With 6 bases clipped from V and 2 bases from J, the junction kept 5 bases outside the gene matches. Germline V gene sequence: CDR1 SQVTM, CDR2 ANQGSEA. The CDR3 DNA sequence: TGCAGCGTCCGGGACAGGGCAACCTACGAGCAGTACTTC. It yields the protein CSVRDRATYEQYF.

Comment on this clonotype: Sequence at one end of the junction differs from germline and may be a read error. This chain links TRBV29-1 with TRBJ2-1, with 11 bases lining up with TRBD1. Germline-derived CDR1 and CDR2 are SQVTM and ANQGSEA. This CDR3 has 14 residues. The CDR3 sequence: CGVRTGGSYNEQFF. In DNA form, the CDR3 reads TGCGGCGTTCGGACAGGGGGCAGCTACAATGAGCAGTTCTTC.

This rearrangement joins TRBV6-6 to TRBJ1-6; D is unclear. Per the germline V gene, CDR1 is MNHNY and CDR2 is SVGAGI (reference sequence). CDR3 length equals 13 residues. V was trimmed by 5 bases and J by 11 bases, leaving 13 bases between them. CDR3 amino acids: CASSHNPGAPLHF. DNA for the CDR3: TGTGCCAGCAGTCACAATCCCGGTGCACCCCTCCACTTT.

A remark on this clonotype: The junction shows a germline mismatch at one end, possibly a read error. V usage is TRBV12-3 or TRBV12-4 and J usage is TRBJ2-7, with unresolved D. This CDR3 has 14 amino acids. The CDR3 spells CASSVAKGRYEQYF. CDR3 DNA sequence: TGTGCCAGCAGTGTAGCTAAGGGCCGCTACGAGCAGTACTTC.

This clonotype occurred a few times. This sequence joins TRBV6-5 and TRBJ2-3; 11 bases are a match to TRBD2. Trimming at V came to 8 bases and at J to 3 bases, leaving 7 bases not matched to a gene. CDR3 size: 15 residues. Germline V CDR1 and CDR2: MNHEY, SVGAGI. The CDR3 coding sequence is TGTGCCAGCCCTACGACTAGCGGGATAACAGATACGCAGTATTTT. Translated, it gives CASPTTSGITDTQYF.

The chain carries TRBV7-2 and TRBJ2-1; no clear D gene. The V gene lost 2 bases and the J gene lost 7 bases, with 6 bases spanning the gap. This CDR3 comprises 12 residues. CDR1 and CDR2 (germline): SGHTA, FQGNSA. The CDR3 here is CASSLFINEQFF. The DNA for the CDR3 is TGTGCCAGCAGCTTATTCATAAATGAGCAGTTCTTC. Full variable domain (outside the CDR3, taken from reference TRBV7-2 and TRBJ2-1): GAGVSQSPSNKVTEKGKDVELRCDPISGHTALYWYRQSLGQGLEFLIYFQGNSAPDKSGLPSDRFSAERTGGSVSTLTIQRTQQEDSAVYLCASSLFINEQFFGPGTRLTVL.

In this sample, this clonotype turned up once. The chain combines TRBV19 with TRBJ1-2; perhaps TRBD1 as D (6 bases). The germline gives CDR1 LNHDA, CDR2 SQIVND (reference sequence). This CDR3 has 10 residues. The CDR3 coding sequence is TGTGGAGCAGGGGACTATGGCTACACCTTC. Its protein is CGAGDYGYTF.

This clonotype was observed a handful of times. The chain joins TRBV7-3 to TRBJ2-3, with D maybe TRBD1 (6 bases). Per germline, CDR1 SGHTA and CDR2 FQGTGA. There are 15 residues in the CDR3. With 5 bases removed from V and 0 bases from J, the gap between germline ends came to 12 bases. The CDR3 DNA reads as TGTGCCAGCAGCCCAGGGGCCCTTAGCACAGATACGCAGTATTTT. Residues: CASSPGALSTDTQYF.

Details on this clonotype: The junction and the germline gene differ at one end; a read error may be behind it. This chain joins TRBV4-1 and TRBJ2-4; no clear D. The J call may be in error: the DNA end matches TRBJ2-7 better. This CDR3 has 14 amino acids. Germline assignment: CDR1 MGHRA and CDR2 YSYEKL. CDR3 in DNA: TGCGCCAACAGCCAAGGTGCGTCTAACTACGAGCAGTACTTC. It encodes CANSQGASNYEQYF.

The rearrangement joins TRBV5-1 to TRBJ2-2; D not resolved. Looked up from germline, CDR1 is SGHRS and CDR2 is YFSETQ. The ends were cut back, 6 bases at V and 2 bases at J, with 14 bases in the middle. This CDR3 is 15 amino acids long. CDR3 coding DNA: TGCGCCAGCACGGACCTGACTCCAAACACCGGGGAGCTGTTTTTT. Amino acid sequence: CASTDLTPNTGELFF. The whole variable domain, filled in from reference TRBV5-1 and TRBJ2-2, reads KAGVTQTPRYLIKTRGQQVTLSCSPISGHRSVSWYQQTPGQGLQFLFEYFSETQRNKGNFPGRFSGRQFSNSRSEMNVSTLELGDSALYLCASTDLTPNTGELFFGEGSRLTVL.

This clonotype was counted only a few times. This sequence joins TRBV10-3 and TRBJ2-7; TRBD1 might be the D (6 bases). V was pared by 7 bases and J by 2 bases, with 12 bases between. Germline V CDR1 and CDR2: ENHRY, SYGVKD. The CDR3 is 13 amino acids. CDR3: CAITETGAYEQYF. CDR3 sequence (DNA): TGTGCCATCACGGAGACAGGCGCCTACGAGCAGTACTTC.

The chain links TRBV18 to TRBJ2-1; 11 nucleotides align to TRBD2. CDR1 and CDR2 from the germline V gene are KGHSH and LQKENI. The CDR3 contains 16 residues. The J segment lost 10 bases and the V segment lost 3 bases, leaving 11 bases of the junction unmatched. CDR3 in amino acids: CASSPLTSGSTDEQFF. In nucleotides, the CDR3 is TGTGCCAGCTCACCTCTCACTAGCGGGAGCACAGACGAGCAGTTCTTC. The full variable domain, in which reference TRBV18 and TRBJ2-1 provide the parts outside the CDR3, is NAGVMQNPRHLVRRRGQEARLRCSPMKGHSHVYWYRQLPEEGLKFMVYLQKENIIDESGMPKERFSAEFPKEGPSILRIQQVVRGDSAAYFCASSPLTSGSTDEQFFGPGTRLTVL.

This clonotype has ten or more counts. V usage is TRBV12-3 or TRBV12-4 and J usage is TRBJ2-7, with D uncertain. This CDR3 has 13 amino acids. V gave up 6 bases and J gave up 4 bases, with 13 bases separating them. The chain's CDR3 is CASSLREGYEQYF. As DNA, the CDR3 is TGTGCCAGCAGCCTAAGGGAAGGGTACGAGCAGTACTTC.

This clonotype has more than one count but fewer than ten. The rearrangement joins TRBV20-1 to TRBJ2-5; the D gene is possibly TRBD2 (6 bases). Germline V CDR1 and CDR2: DFQATT, SNEGSKA (reference sequence). The CDR3 runs 14 residues. Trimming removed 0 bases from V and 0 bases from J, with 8 bases in between. For the CDR3, the DNA is TGCAGTGCTAGAGAGCGGGGAGACCAAGAGACCCAGTACTTC. Encoded protein: CSARERGDQETQYF.

The chain recombines TRBV3-1 with TRBJ2-5; D is possibly TRBD2 (6 bases). The CDR3 is made up of 15 amino acids. The V gene lost 0 bases and the J gene lost 2 bases, with 10 bases spanning the gap. Germline values: CDR1 LGHDT, CDR2 YNNKEL (reference sequence). CDR3 in amino acids: CASSQDGGIQETQYF. CDR3 in DNA: TGTGCCAGCAGCCAAGACGGCGGGATACAAGAGACCCAGTACTTC.

There are many counts of this clonotype. The rearrangement joins TRBV4-1 to TRBJ2-5; D perhaps matches TRBD1 (5 bases). CDR1 is MGHRA, CDR2 YSYEKL, per germline. The CDR3 covers 13 residues. V was clipped by 3 bases and J by 4 bases, with 9 bases between them. Written as DNA, the CDR3 is TGCGCCAGCAGCCAGGGAAGGGGAGAGACCCAGTACTTC. Protein: CASSQGRGETQYF.

CDR3 region: CASSPPPGLAGQAKNIQYF. The CDR3, as DNA: TGTGCCAGCAGCCCCCCTCCCGGACTAGCGGGCCAAGCCAAAAACATTCAGTACTTC. The rearrangement links TRBV12-3 or TRBV12-4 to TRBJ2-4; 11 bases agree with TRBD2. Trimming cost V 6 bases and J 0 bases; bases outside gene matches: 13. The CDR3 extends over 19 amino acids.

This chain connects TRBV27 to TRBJ2-2, with 13 bases lining up with TRBD2. The germline V gene encodes CDR1 MNHEY and CDR2 SMNVEV (reference sequence). This CDR3 region has 16 residues. Germline trimming cut 5 bases from V and 6 bases from J; bases unmatched to any gene: 6. CDR3 sequence (DNA): TGTGCCAGCAGTCTGACTAGCGGGAGGTTGGCCGGGGAGCTGTTTTTT. Translation: CASSLTSGRLAGELFF.

The chain carries TRBV5-6 and TRBJ2-7; maybe TRBD2 (5 bases). The V gene lost 4 bases and the J gene lost 0 bases, with 11 bases spanning the gap. CDR1 and CDR2 from the germline V gene are SGHDT and YYEEEE. CDR3 length: 14 amino acids. The chain's CDR3 is CASSPGLNSYEQYF. Here the CDR3 DNA reads TGTGCCAGCAGCCCCGGACTGAACTCCTACGAGCAGTACTTC.

The rearrangement uses TRBV29-1 and TRBJ1-1; TRBD1 is a possible D gene (5 bases). Germline CDR1 and CDR2: SQVTM and ANQGSEA. The CDR3 covers 13 residues. Trimming cost V 4 bases and J 0 bases, with 9 bases left between them. The CDR3 here is CSVGRQMNTEAFF. The CDR3 DNA is TGCAGCGTTGGGAGACAGATGAACACTGAAGCTTTCTTT.

This clonotype was seen only a few times. The J gene is TRBJ2-3, the V gene TRBV20-1, with D perhaps matching TRBD2 (5 bases). This CDR3 is 18 amino acids long. Germline CDR1 and CDR2: DFQATT and SNEGSKA (reference sequence). V gave up 3 bases and J gave up 0 bases, with 22 bases separating them. Written as DNA, the CDR3 is TGCAGTGCTAGTGCCCCCGGGATTATACGACCTAGCACAGATACGCAGTATTTT. Translation gives CSASAPGIIRPSTDTQYF.

This sequence joins TRBV6-6 and TRBJ1-6; TRBD1 is a possible D gene (5 bases). Trimming took 6 bases from V and 5 from J, leaving 14 bases between them. This CDR3 is 15 amino acids long. CDR1 MNHNY and CDR2 SVGAGI come from the germline V gene (reference sequence). The CDR3 reads CASSPPGGDNSPLHF. In nucleotides, the CDR3 is TGTGCCAGCAGCCCCCCAGGAGGGGATAATTCACCCCTCCACTTT.

This clonotype appeared a few times. J is TRBJ2-7 and V is TRBV4-1; 7 nucleotides align to TRBD1. The CDR3 runs 19 residues. CDR1 MGHRA and CDR2 YSYEKL come from the germline V gene. The junction had 22 bases not matched to a gene; V was cut back by 4 bases and J by 4 bases. The CDR3 loop reads CASSRNIYAEGDREYEQYF. The CDR3 nucleotides read TGCGCCAGCAGCCGAAACATCTATGCGGAAGGTGACAGGGAATACGAGCAGTACTTC.

The CDR3 loop is CSALGGGQADEQYF. CDR3 nucleotide sequence: TGCAGTGCTCTTGGCGGTGGGCAGGCAGACGAGCAGTACTTC. V and J are TRBV20-1 and TRBJ2-5; D not certain. The J call may be wrong; the DNA end is better matched by TRBJ2-7. Germline loops: CDR1 DFQATT, CDR2 SNEGSKA (reference sequence). This CDR3 region has 14 residues.

The V and J genes are TRBV29-1 and TRBJ2-5; 8 bases are a match to TRBD1. The closer fit of TRBJ2-1 to the DNA end suggests the J call may be wrong. There are 12 residues in the CDR3. Germline V gene sequence: CDR1 SQVTM, CDR2 ANQGSEA. The CDR3 DNA is TGCAGCGGTCAGGGGGCAGGAGAGACCCAGTTCTTC. Residues: CSGQGAGETQFF.